The 32 T cell receptor beta chains in this list originate from one sample, sequenced in a study of T cell responses to AZD1222 COVID-19 vaccine. This table comes from immunoSEQ multiplex PCR, and its TCRdb copy is limited to in-frame clones, with some not included. The top ten clones hold around 4.5% of a sample with approximately 120,000 clones, approximately 87% of them seen once. The source was peripheral blood, collected 28 days after the second AZD1222 dose. The receptors were gathered from an adult who received the AZD1222 COVID-19 vaccine.

This chain links TRBV28 with TRBJ1-2; maybe TRBD1 (5 bases). The CDR3 is made up of 14 amino acids. The germline V gene encodes CDR1 MDHEN and CDR2 SYDVKM. Trimming removed 2 bases at V and 7 bases at J, with 14 bases between. The CDR3 region is CASSLRKGWGGYTF. The CDR3 DNA follows: TGTGCCAGCAGTTTACGCAAGGGGTGGGGTGGCTACACCTTC.

This rearrangement joins TRBV24-1 to TRBJ2-1; 11 bases map to TRBD2. Germline assignment: CDR1 KGHDR and CDR2 SFDVKD. V lost 5 bases and J lost 10; bases outside the gene matches: 6. The length of the CDR3 is 14 residues. For the CDR3, the DNA is TGTGCCACCAGTGGCCTAGCGGGGGGCGGGGAGCAGTTCTTC. Encoded protein: CATSGLAGGGEQFF.

This chain uses TRBV28 with TRBJ2-7, with TRBD2 matching over 7 bases. Germline CDR1 MDHEN, CDR2 SYDVKM. The CDR3 totals 15 residues. J was trimmed by 2 bases and V by 6 bases; bases with no gene match: 10. CDR3 protein: CASSRPGGPPYEQYF. Here the CDR3 DNA reads TGTGCCAGCAGCCGCCCGGGGGGACCGCCCTACGAGCAGTACTTC.

The chain is built from TRBV5-1 and TRBJ2-1, with D unresolved. V dropped 0 bases and J dropped 4 bases, with 14 bases sitting between them. Germline lookup yields CDR1 SGHRS and CDR2 YFSETQ. The CDR3 is 16 residues long. CDR3 sequence: CASSLEPNILYNEQFF. CDR3 DNA sequence: TGCGCCAGCAGCTTGGAGCCTAATATTCTTTACAATGAGCAGTTCTTC.

The rearrangement links TRBV30 to TRBJ1-6; maybe TRBD1 (5 bases). Germline V gives CDR1 GTSNPN, CDR2 SVGIG (reference sequence). V dropped 4 bases and J dropped 10 bases, with 14 bases sitting between them. The CDR3 is 13 amino acids. The CDR3 sequence: CAWTEQVVSPLHF. The CDR3 nucleotides read TGTGCCTGGACCGAACAGGTGGTCTCACCCCTCCACTTT.

The chain is built from TRBV7-9 and TRBJ1-1, with no clear D. Trimming pared 4 bases from V and 4 bases from J, leaving 13 bases between. From germline, CDR1 is SEHNR and CDR2 FQNEAQ (reference sequence). The CDR3 is made up of 14 amino acids. For the CDR3, the DNA is TGTGCCAGCAGCTCCCCGACCGCAGGCACTGAAGCTTTCTTT. This sequence encodes CASSSPTAGTEAFF.

This clone was counted once. This chain uses TRBV19 with TRBJ2-7; D ambiguous. CDR1 and CDR2 from the germline V gene are LNHDA and SQIVND (reference sequence). The CDR3 consists of 12 residues. V was shortened by 1 base and J by 2 bases, with 3 bases between the two germline ends. In DNA form, the CDR3 reads TGTGCCAGTAGTATAGGGCCCTACGAGCAGTACTTC. This sequence encodes CASSIGPYEQYF. Full variable domain (missing parts from reference TRBV19 and TRBJ2-7): DGGITQSPKYLFRKEGQNVTLSCEQNLNHDAMYWYRQDPGQGLRLIYYSQIVNDFQKGDIAEGYSVSREKKESFPLTVTSAQKNPTAFYLCASSIGPYEQYFGPGTRLTVT.

The chain has TRBV4-1 and TRBJ2-7; 7 positions match TRBD2. The CDR3 loop spans 16 amino acids. Germline trimming cut 1 base from V and 3 bases from J; bases unmatched to any gene: 9. CDR1 and CDR2 (germline): MGHRA, YSYEKL. The DNA of the CDR3 is TGCGCCAGCAGCCAAGGTTCGGGGGGAGGTTACTACGAGCAGTACTTC. Amino acids: CASSQGSGGGYYEQYF.

The gene calls are TRBV21-1 and TRBJ1-1; TRBD1 is the table's D call, not checked against the DNA. TRBV21-1 is described as a pseudogene. The CDR3 contains 14 residues. This chain's CDR3 is CASSSRTGNTEAFF. The DNA for the CDR3 is TGTGCCAGCAGCTCAAGGACAGGGAACACTGAAGCTTTCTTT.

This clone was counted only a few times. Other DNA sequences in the sample encode the same CDR3. The chain links TRBV9 to TRBJ1-1; TRBD1 matches at 7 bases. V trimming: 3 bases; J trimming: 1 base; junction bases outside the gene matches: 0. CDR3 length equals 13 residues. Germline CDR1 reads SGDLS; CDR2 reads YYNGEE. The CDR3 loop is CASSGQGNTEAFF. The CDR3 coding sequence is TGTGCCAGCAGCGGACAGGGGAACACTGAAGCTTTCTTT.

V gene TRBV7-9 combines with J gene TRBJ1-1, with D unresolved. Between the trimmed V and J ends, which lost 8 bases and 8 bases, there was a span of 6 bases. Germline loops: CDR1 SEHNR, CDR2 FQNEAQ (reference sequence). The CDR3 totals 9 residues. The chain's CDR3 is CASGIEAFF. For the CDR3, the DNA is TGTGCCAGCGGGATAGAAGCTTTCTTT.

This chain uses TRBV5-1 with TRBJ2-1; TRBD2 aligns across 11 bases. V was clipped by 4 bases and J by 3 bases; unmatched bases: 3. This CDR3 has 15 residues. Looked up from germline, CDR1 is SGHRS and CDR2 is YFSETQ. The CDR3 here is CASSGGTSGYNEQFF. The CDR3 DNA is TGCGCCAGCAGCGGAGGGACTAGCGGCTACAATGAGCAGTTCTTC.

This chain's CDR3 is CASSALGRETQYF. CDR3 nucleotides: TGTGCCAGCAGCGCTCTGGGGAGAGAGACCCAGTACTTC. V usage is TRBV6-5 and J usage is TRBJ2-5, with a weak D call TRBD2 (5 bases). V dropped 6 bases and J dropped 4 bases, with 12 bases sitting between them. CDR1 MNHEY and CDR2 SVGAGI come from the germline V gene. The CDR3 contains 13 residues.

This clone has only a few counts. The V and J genes are TRBV24-1 and TRBJ1-1, with a possible D match to TRBD1 (6 bases). The germline V gene has CDR1 KGHDR and CDR2 SFDVKD. V was clipped by 4 bases and J by 9 bases, with 8 bases between them. This CDR3 comprises 11 residues. The CDR3 spells CATSEQGQAFF. The CDR3 nucleotides are TGTGCCACCAGTGAACAGGGCCAAGCTTTCTTT.

J is TRBJ1-1 and V is TRBV28, with D possibly matching TRBD1 (6 bases). The germline V and J ends were trimmed by 6 bases and 5 bases, with 16 bases remaining between them. The CDR3 has 14 amino acids. Germline V CDR1 and CDR2: MDHEN, SYDVKM. The DNA of the CDR3 is TGTGCCAGCAGATTTTCCAGGGGATTGACTGAAGCTTTCTTT. It codes for CASRFSRGLTEAFF. Filled out from reference TRBV28 and TRBJ1-1, the complete variable domain reads DVKVTQSSRYLVKRTGEKVFLECVQDMDHENMFWYRQDPGLGLRLIYFSYDVKMKEKGDIPEGYSVSREKKERFSLILESASTNQTSMYLCASRFSRGLTEAFFGQGTRLTVV.

This rearrangement joins TRBV7-3 to TRBJ2-7, with D hard to call. Germline V gene lookup returns CDR1 SGHTA and CDR2 FQGTGA. V shed 5 bases and J shed 5 bases, with 16 bases lying between them. The CDR3 is 14 amino acids. The CDR3 reads CASSLDHPTDEQYF. The DNA of the CDR3 is TGTGCCAGCAGCCTCGACCACCCTACGGACGAGCAGTACTTC.

The genes are TRBV4-3 and TRBJ1-1; D unresolved. This CDR3 has 15 amino acids. Looked up from germline, CDR1 is LGHNA and CDR2 is YSLEER. V was cut by 1 base and J by 0 bases, with 9 bases left in between. The CDR3 region has the DNA TGCGCCAGCAGCCAAGGGTTACTGCTGAACACTGAAGCTTTCTTT. Its protein is CASSQGLLLNTEAFF.

The V and J genes are TRBV4-2 and TRBJ1-3; no firm D call. The V gene lost 3 bases and the J gene lost 7 bases, with 7 bases spanning the gap. CDR1 LGHNA and CDR2 YNFKEQ come from the germline V gene. The CDR3 is 12 amino acids. CDR3 bases: TGTGCCAGCAGCCAGGGCGGTAACACCATATATTTT. Translating gives CASSQGGNTIYF.

This clone showed up just once. This chain links TRBV5-8 with TRBJ2-1; TRBD2 might be the D (5 bases). Germline values: CDR1 SGHTS, CDR2 YDEGEE. The CDR3 sequence is 14 residues long. The V and J ends lost 0 bases and 12 bases respectively, with 16 bases between them. This CDR3 reads CASSLGRVENGQFF. Here the CDR3 DNA reads TGTGCCAGCAGCTTGGGGCGGGTGGAAAACGGGCAGTTCTTC.

The chain carries TRBV5-6 and TRBJ2-3; the match to TRBD2 covers 8 bases. V shed 4 bases and J 4 bases; nucleotides not matched to a gene: 8. This CDR3 contains 15 residues. Germline V gene lookup returns CDR1 SGHDT and CDR2 YYEEEE. The CDR3, as DNA: TGTGCCAGCAGCCGAAGGAGGACTAGCTCAGATACGCAGTATTTT. This codes for CASSRRRTSSDTQYF.

This clone was counted only a few times. This chain uses TRBV6-4 with TRBJ1-2, with D possibly being TRBD1 (5 bases). Between the trimmed V and J ends, which lost 2 bases and 0 bases, there was a span of 10 bases. Germline-derived CDR1 and CDR2 are MRHNA and SNTAGT. This CDR3 region has 15 residues. CDR3 in DNA: TGTGCCAGCAGTGACGACGCCAGGGCTAACTATGGCTACACCTTC. Its protein product is CASSDDARANYGYTF.

The chain uses TRBV9 and TRBJ1-2, with 8 bases that match TRBD1. J was trimmed by 7 bases and V by 3 bases; bases with no gene match: 11. CDR3 length: 15 amino acids. From germline, CDR1 is SGDLS and CDR2 YYNGEE. CDR3 region: CASSDYQGQGSGYTF. DNA for the CDR3: TGTGCCAGCAGCGACTACCAAGGACAGGGTAGTGGCTACACCTTC.

The CDR3 DNA is TGTGCCAGCAGCAGGGGTTATACGCAGTATTTT. This sequence encodes CASSRGYTQYF. The chain joins TRBV2 to TRBJ2-3, with D maybe TRBD1 (6 bases). This CDR3 has 11 residues. Germline CDR1 SNHLY, CDR2 FYNNEI. Trimming cost V 6 bases and J 7 bases, with 8 bases left between them.

The V gene is TRBV5-1, the J gene TRBJ1-1; TRBD1 matches at 7 bases. The CDR3 contains 15 residues. The V segment lost 3 bases and the J segment 1 base; nucleotides outside the gene matches: 6. CDR1 and CDR2 (germline): SGHRS, YFSETQ. CDR3 DNA: TGCGCCAGCAGCTATAGACGGACAGGGAACACTGAAGCTTTCTTT. This sequence encodes CASSYRRTGNTEAFF. Filled out from reference TRBV5-1 and TRBJ1-1, the complete variable domain reads KAGVTQTPRYLIKTRGQQVTLSCSPISGHRSVSWYQQTPGQGLQFLFEYFSETQRNKGNFPGRFSGRQFSNSRSEMNVSTLELGDSALYLCASSYRRTGNTEAFFGQGTRLTVV.

The rearrangement joins TRBV5-1 to TRBJ2-1, with 10 bases identical to TRBD2. V was pared by 5 bases and J by 6 bases, with 5 bases of the junction left unmatched. Germline V lookup: CDR1 SGHRS, CDR2 YFSETQ. The CDR3 spans 14 residues. The CDR3 region has the DNA TGCGCCAGCAGTACTAGCGGGGCACTCAATGAGCAGTTCTTC. Translation gives CASSTSGALNEQFF.

In its sample, this clone was seen once. This chain joins TRBV27 and TRBJ1-3, with 9 bases matching TRBD1. The CDR3 is made up of 15 amino acids. In germline, CDR1 is MNHEY, CDR2 SMNVEV (reference sequence). With 6 bases clipped from V and 2 bases from J, the junction kept 5 bases outside the gene matches. The CDR3 loop is CASSGQGRTGNTIYF. In DNA form, the CDR3 reads TGTGCCAGCAGCGGACAGGGGAGAACTGGAAACACCATATATTTT.

The gene calls are TRBV6-4 and TRBJ1-6; D unclear. This CDR3 has 13 residues. Germline-derived CDR1 and CDR2 are MRHNA and SNTAGT. V gave up 5 bases and J gave up 9 bases, with 11 bases separating them. CDR3 residues: CASSWVQGSPLHF. The DNA for the CDR3 is TGTGCCAGCAGTTGGGTGCAAGGTTCACCCCTCCACTTT.

This clone showed up just once. This chain connects TRBV19 to TRBJ2-7, with 10 bases matching TRBD1. CDR3 size: 14 residues. J lost 3 bases, V lost 8 bases, and 7 bases had no gene match. Germline assignment: CDR1 LNHDA and CDR2 SQIVND (reference sequence). The CDR3 is CASAPRTGGYEQYF. CDR3 coding DNA: TGTGCCAGTGCTCCAAGGACAGGGGGCTACGAGCAGTACTTC.

This chain links TRBV28 with TRBJ2-7, with TRBD2 matching 7 bases. Germline V gene lookup returns CDR1 MDHEN and CDR2 SYDVKM. V gave up 6 bases and J gave up 3 bases; unmatched junction bases: 11. This CDR3 spans 15 amino acids. CDR3 nucleotide sequence: TGTGCCAGCAGCCGAACCACTAGCGCAAGCTACGAGCAGTACTTC. This gives the protein CASSRTTSASYEQYF.

This chain connects TRBV4-3 to TRBJ2-1, with TRBD2 matching over 14 bases. This CDR3 comprises 17 residues. Germline trimming cut 4 bases from V and 6 bases from J; bases unmatched to any gene: 8. Germline CDR1 and CDR2: LGHNA and YSLEER. The CDR3: CASSPGTSGSLPNEQFF. CDR3 coding DNA: TGCGCCAGCAGCCCCGGGACTAGCGGGAGTCTTCCCAATGAGCAGTTCTTC.

V and J are TRBV6-5 and TRBJ2-6; D is undetermined. V lost 4 bases and J 8 bases, leaving 9 bases between the germline ends. The germline gives CDR1 MNHEY, CDR2 SVGAGI. CDR3 size: 13 residues. Here the CDR3 reads CASSSQGTNVLTF. Written as DNA, the CDR3 is TGTGCCAGCAGTTCACAAGGGACCAACGTCCTGACTTTC.

The chain carries TRBV30 and TRBJ1-1; D unresolved. The CDR3 is 12 amino acids. Looked up from germline, CDR1 is GTSNPN and CDR2 is SVGIG (reference sequence). Trimming left V 7 bases short and J 0 bases short, with 9 bases between. CDR3 in amino acids: CAFGGMNTEAFF. The CDR3 DNA follows: TGTGCCTTTGGAGGCATGAACACTGAAGCTTTCTTT.